The subject of this entry is one T cell receptor (beta chain). Its cognate antigen is unknown. This sample is drawn from a study of T-cell memory formation after mild COVID-19. At the level of the study: Most TCR clusters belonged to a single donor. Study observations and caveats: CD4/CD8 balance characterized clones contracting day 15 to 85, and CD4+ skew characterized later expanders. The main location of contracting CD4+ clones was CM and EM, and that of contracting CD8+ clones was EMRA. In pre-infection memory, a portion of responding clones appeared, which suggested that cross-reactive memory joined.

TCRdb reanalysed the 5' RACE reads using MiXCR and keeps one entry per CDR3 protein. Of approximately 350,000 distinct CDR3 sequences in the sample, roughly an eighth were seen once. The sample consisted of PBMCs or a T cell subset sorted from them (not recorded which). This TCR was recovered from a young man who had mild COVID-19 (a few samples of this study predate the infection). Cell type and time point are not known.

The CDR3 is CASNSDWNTGELFF. The CDR3, as DNA: TGTGCCAGCAATTCGGATTGGAACACCGGGGAGCTGTTTTTT. The V gene is TRBV2, the J gene TRBJ2-2; D unclear. CDR1 is SNHLY, CDR2 FYNNEI, per germline. This CDR3 comprises 14 residues. Trimming pared 7 bases from V and 1 base from J, leaving 10 bases between. The full variable domain, completed using reference TRBV2 and TRBJ2-2, is EPEVTQTPSHQVTQMGQEVILRCVPISNHLYFYWYRQILGQKVEFLVSFYNNEISEKSEIFDDQFSVERPDGSNFTLKIRSTKLEDSAMYFCASNSDWNTGELFFGEGSRLTVL.